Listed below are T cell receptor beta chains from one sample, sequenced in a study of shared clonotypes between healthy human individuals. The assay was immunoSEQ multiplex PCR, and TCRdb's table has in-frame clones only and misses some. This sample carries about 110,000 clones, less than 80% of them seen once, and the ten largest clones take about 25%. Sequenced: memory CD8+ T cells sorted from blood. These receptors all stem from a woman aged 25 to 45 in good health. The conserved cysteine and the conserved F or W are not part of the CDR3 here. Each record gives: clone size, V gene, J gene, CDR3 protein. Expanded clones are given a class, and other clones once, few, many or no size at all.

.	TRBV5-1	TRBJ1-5	ASSLEGQRGQPQH
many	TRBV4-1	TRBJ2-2	ASRGSGTGELF
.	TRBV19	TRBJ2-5	ATGRGETQY
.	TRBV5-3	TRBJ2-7	SRIGVSYEQY
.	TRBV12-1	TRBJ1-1	ASSSMDRNTEAF
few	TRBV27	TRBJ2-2	ASYPRDRFYTGELF
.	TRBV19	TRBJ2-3	ASSRPPGQGTDTQY
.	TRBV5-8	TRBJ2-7	ASRLLGQGIGEQY
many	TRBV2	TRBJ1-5	ASSETSQGYGQPQH
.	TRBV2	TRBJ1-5	ASTLYRGSNQPQH
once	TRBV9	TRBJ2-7	ASSVGVTSGYEQY
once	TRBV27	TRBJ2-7	AASSGQGFGEQY
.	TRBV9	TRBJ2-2	ASSVDAGELF
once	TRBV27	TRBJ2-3	ASSLRQVFSDTQY
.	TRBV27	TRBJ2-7	ASSTGTSGRRYEQY
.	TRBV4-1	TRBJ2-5	ASSQGLAGGGETQY
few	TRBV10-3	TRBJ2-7	AISQAQGIRAYEQY
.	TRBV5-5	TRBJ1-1	ASSLDTVQAF
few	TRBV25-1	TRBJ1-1	ASSERVSGTGMSEAF
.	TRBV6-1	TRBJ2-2	ASSEGTGTTGELF
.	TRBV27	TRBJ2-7	ASSATWTGFPYEQY
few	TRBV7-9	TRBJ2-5	ASSPRTGVGQETQY
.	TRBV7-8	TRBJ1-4	ASSLGRTNEKLF
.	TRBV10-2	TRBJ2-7	ASARAGDSYEQY
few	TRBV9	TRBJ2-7	ASSPGHEQY
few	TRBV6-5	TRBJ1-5	ASSRRQYNQPQH
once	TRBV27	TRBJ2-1	ASTVGGTYNEQF
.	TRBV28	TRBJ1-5	ASTPRASNQPQH
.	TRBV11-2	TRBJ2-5	ASSPKETQY
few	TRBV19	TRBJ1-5	ASSIWSGSNQPQH
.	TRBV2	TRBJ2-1	ASSGQGAFHEQF
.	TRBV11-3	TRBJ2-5	ASSLGQQETQY
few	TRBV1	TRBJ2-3	TSSQEGLCTDTQY